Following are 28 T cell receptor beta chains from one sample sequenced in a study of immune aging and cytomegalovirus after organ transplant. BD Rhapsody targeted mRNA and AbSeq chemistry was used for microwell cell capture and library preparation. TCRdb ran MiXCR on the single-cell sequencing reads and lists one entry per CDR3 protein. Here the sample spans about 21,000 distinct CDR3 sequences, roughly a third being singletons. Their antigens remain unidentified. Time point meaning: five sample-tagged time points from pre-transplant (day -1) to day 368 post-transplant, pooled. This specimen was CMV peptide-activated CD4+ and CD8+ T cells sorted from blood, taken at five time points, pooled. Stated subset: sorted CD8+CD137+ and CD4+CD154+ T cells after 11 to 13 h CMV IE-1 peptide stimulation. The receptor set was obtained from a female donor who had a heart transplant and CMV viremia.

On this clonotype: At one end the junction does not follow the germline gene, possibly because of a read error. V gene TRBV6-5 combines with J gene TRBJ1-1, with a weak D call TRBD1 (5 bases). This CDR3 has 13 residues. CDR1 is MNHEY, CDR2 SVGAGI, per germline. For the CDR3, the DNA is TGTGCCAGCAGTTACGGGCAGGGCACTGAAGCCTCCTTT. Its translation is CASSYGQGTEASF.

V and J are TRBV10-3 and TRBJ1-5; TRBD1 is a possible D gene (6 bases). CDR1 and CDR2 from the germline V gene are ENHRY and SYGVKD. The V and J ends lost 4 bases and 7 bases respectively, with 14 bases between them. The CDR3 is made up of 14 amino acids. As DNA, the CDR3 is TGTGCCATCAGTGGGGTGGGGAGGGGGCAGCCCCAGCATTTT. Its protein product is CAISGVGRGQPQHF.

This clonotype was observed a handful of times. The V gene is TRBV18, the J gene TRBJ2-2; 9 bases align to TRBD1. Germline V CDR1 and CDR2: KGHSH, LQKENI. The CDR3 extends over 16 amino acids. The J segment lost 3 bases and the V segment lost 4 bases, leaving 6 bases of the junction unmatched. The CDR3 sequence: CASSRTTGGDTGELFF. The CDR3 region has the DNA TGTGCCAGCTCACGGACGACAGGGGGGGACACCGGGGAGCTGTTTTTT.

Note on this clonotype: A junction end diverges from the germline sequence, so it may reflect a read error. CDR3 sequence reads: CASSLGDELFF. CDR3 sequence (DNA): TGTGCCAGCAGCTTAGGAGATGAGCTGTTTTTC. The J gene is TRBJ2-1, the V gene TRBV11-2; D is unresolved. There are 11 residues in the CDR3. CDR1 is SGHAT and CDR2 is FQNNGV in the germline V gene.

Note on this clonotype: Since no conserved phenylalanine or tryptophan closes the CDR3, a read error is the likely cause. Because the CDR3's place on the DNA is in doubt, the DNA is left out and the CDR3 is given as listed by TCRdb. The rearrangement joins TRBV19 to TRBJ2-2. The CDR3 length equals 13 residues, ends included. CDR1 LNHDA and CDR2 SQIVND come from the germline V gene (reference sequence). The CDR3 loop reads CASSIAHTGVPFS.

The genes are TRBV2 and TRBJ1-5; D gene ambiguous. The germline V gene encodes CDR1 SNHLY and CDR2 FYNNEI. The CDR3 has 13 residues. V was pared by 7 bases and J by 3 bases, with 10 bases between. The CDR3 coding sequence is TGTGCCAGCATTGAGGACCCCAATCAGCCCCAGCATTTT. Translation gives CASIEDPNQPQHF.

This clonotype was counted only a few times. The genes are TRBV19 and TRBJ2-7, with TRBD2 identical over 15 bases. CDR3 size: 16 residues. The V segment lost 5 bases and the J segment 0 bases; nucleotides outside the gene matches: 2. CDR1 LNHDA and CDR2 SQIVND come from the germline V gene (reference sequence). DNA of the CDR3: TGTGCCAGTAGTCCGGGACTAGCGGGAGGCTCCTACGAGCAGTACTTC. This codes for CASSPGLAGGSYEQYF.

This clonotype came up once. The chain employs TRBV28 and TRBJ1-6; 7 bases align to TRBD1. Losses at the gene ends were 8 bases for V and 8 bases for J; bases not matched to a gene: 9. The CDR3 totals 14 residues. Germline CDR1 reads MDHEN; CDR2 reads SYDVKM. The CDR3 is CASGYPGGDSPLHF. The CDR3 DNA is TGTGCCAGCGGCTACCCAGGGGGAGATTCACCCCTCCACTTT. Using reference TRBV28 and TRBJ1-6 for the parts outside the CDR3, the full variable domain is DVKVTQSSRYLVKRTGEKVFLECVQDMDHENMFWYRQDPGLGLRLIYFSYDVKMKEKGDIPEGYSVSREKKERFSLILESASTNQTSMYLCASGYPGGDSPLHFGNGTRLTVT.

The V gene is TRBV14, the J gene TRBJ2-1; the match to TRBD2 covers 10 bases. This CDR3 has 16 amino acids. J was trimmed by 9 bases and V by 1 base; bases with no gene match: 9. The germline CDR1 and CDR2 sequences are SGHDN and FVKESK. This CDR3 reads CASSQAISGRGGEQFF. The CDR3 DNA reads TGTGCCAGCAGCCAAGCTATCAGCGGGAGGGGAGGTGAGCAGTTCTTC.

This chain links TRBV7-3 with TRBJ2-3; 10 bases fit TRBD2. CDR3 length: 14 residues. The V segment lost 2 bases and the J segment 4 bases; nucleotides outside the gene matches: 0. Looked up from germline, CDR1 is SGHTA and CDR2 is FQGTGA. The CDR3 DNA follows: TGTGCCAGCAGCTTAGGACTAGCGGCAGATACGCAGTATTTT. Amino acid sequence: CASSLGLAADTQYF. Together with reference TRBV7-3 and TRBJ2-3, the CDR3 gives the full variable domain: GAGVSQTPSNKVTEKGKYVELRCDPISGHTALYWYRQSLGQGPEFLIYFQGTGAADDSGLPNDRFFAVRPEGSVSTLKIQRTERGDSAVYLCASSLGLAADTQYFGPGTRLTVL.

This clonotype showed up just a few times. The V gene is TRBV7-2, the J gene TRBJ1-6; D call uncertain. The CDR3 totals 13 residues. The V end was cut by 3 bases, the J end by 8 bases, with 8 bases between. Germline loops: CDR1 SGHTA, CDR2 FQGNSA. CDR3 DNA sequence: TGTGCCAGCAGCTTGGAGGGTCATTCACCCCTCCACTTT. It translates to CASSLEGHSPLHF.

The CDR3 DNA is TGTGCCAGCAGTGTACTGGCAGAAAAACTGTTTTTT. Translation gives CASSVLAEKLFF. J is TRBJ1-4 and V is TRBV2; D is ambiguous. Deletions cut 4 bases from V and 8 bases from J, with 8 bases between. The CDR3 length is 12 residues. Germline loops: CDR1 SNHLY, CDR2 FYNNEI.

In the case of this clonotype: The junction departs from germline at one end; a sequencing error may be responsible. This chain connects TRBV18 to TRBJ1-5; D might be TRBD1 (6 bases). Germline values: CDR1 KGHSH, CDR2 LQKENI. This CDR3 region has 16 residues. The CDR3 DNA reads TGTGCCAGCTCATACCAGGGGACTAATAGCAATCAGCCCCAGCGTTTT. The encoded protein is CASSYQGTNSNQPQRF.

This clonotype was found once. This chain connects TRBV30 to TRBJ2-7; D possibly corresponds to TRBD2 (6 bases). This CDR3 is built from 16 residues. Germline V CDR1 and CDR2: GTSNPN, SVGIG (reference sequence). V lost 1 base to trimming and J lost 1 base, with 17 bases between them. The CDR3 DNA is TGTGCCTGGAGTGCAGCCCCCTCGGGGAGGTCCTACGAGCAGTACTTC. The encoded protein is CAWSAAPSGRSYEQYF.

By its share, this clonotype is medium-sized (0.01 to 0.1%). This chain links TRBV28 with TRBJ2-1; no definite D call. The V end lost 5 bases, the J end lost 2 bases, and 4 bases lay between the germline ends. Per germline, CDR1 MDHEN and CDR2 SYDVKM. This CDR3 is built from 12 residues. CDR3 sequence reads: CASSRTYNEQFF. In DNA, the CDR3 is TGTGCCAGCAGTCGGACCTACAATGAGCAGTTCTTC.

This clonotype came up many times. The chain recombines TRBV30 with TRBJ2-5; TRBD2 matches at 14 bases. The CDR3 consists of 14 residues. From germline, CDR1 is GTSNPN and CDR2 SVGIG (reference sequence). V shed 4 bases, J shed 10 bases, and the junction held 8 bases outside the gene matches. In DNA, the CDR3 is TGTGCCTGGACCCCGGGACTAGCGGGGGTTGTCCAGTACTTC. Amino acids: CAWTPGLAGVVQYF.

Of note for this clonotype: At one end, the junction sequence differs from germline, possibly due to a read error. The CDR3, as DNA: TGCAGCGTTCAGGGGGGCCCGAGCTCCTACGAGCTGTACTTC. This gives the protein CSVQGGPSSYELYF. This sequence joins TRBV29-1 and TRBJ2-7, with D possibly being TRBD1 (7 bases). The CDR3 runs to 14 residues. The germline V gene has CDR1 SQVTM and CDR2 ANQGSEA.

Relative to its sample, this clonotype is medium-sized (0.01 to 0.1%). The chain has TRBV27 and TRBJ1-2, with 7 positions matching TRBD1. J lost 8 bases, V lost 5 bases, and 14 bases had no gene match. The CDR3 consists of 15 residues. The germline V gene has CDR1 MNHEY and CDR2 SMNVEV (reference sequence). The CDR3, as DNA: TGTGCCAGCAGTCCCAACAGGGGAATAGCTGGAGGCTACACCTTC. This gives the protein CASSPNRGIAGGYTF.

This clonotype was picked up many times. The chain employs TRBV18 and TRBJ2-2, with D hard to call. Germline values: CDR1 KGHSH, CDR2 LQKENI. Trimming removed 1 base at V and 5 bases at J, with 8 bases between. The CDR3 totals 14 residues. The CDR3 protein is CASSPQGYTGELFF. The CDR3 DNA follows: TGTGCCAGCTCACCACAGGGTTATACCGGGGAGCTGTTTTTT.

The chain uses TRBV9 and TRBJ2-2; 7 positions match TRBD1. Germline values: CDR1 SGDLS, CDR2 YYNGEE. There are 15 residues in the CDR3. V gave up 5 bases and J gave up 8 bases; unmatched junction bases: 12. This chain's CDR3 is CASSRDSERGGELFF. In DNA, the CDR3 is TGTGCCAGCAGTAGGGACAGCGAACGAGGAGGGGAGCTGTTTTTT.

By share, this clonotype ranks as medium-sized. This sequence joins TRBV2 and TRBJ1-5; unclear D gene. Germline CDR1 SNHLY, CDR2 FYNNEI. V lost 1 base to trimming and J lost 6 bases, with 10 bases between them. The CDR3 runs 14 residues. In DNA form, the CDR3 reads TGTGCCAGCAGTGAAGGAGGCCAGTTTCAGCCCCAGCATTTT. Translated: CASSEGGQFQPQHF.

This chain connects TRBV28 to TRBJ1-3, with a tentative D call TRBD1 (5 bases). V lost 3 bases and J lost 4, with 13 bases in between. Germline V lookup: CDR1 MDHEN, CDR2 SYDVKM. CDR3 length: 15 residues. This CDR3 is CASSLSGLRGNTIYF. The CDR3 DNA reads TGTGCCAGCAGTTTGTCGGGACTGAGAGGAAACACCATATATTTT.

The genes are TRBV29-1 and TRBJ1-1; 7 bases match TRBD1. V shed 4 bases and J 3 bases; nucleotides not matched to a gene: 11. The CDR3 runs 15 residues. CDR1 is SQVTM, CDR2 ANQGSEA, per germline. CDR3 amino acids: CSVVPGGYTDTEAFF. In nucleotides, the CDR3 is TGCAGCGTTGTTCCAGGGGGGTATACGGACACTGAAGCTTTCTTT.

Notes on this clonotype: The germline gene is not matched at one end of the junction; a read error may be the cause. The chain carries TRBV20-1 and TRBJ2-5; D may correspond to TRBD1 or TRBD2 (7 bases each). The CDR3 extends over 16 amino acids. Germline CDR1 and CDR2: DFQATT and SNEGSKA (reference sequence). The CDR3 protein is CSARAQGRGRQETQYF. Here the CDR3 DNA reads TGCAGTGCCAGAGCACAGGGGAGGGGTAGGCAAGAGACCCAGTACTTC.

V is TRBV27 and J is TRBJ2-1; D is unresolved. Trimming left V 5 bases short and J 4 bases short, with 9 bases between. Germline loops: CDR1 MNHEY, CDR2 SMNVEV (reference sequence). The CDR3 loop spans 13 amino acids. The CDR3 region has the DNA TGTGCCAGCAGTCTTGAACCTTACAATGAGCAGTTCTTC. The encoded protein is CASSLEPYNEQFF.

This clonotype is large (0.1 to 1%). CDR3 residues: CASSLWGADTQYF. CDR3 nucleotides: TGTGCCAGCAGCTTATGGGGGGCAGATACGCAGTATTTT. This chain joins TRBV11-3 and TRBJ2-3, with D possibly matching TRBD2 (6 bases). Trimming pared 2 bases from V and 4 bases from J, leaving 7 bases between. Germline assignment: CDR1 SGHNT and CDR2 YENEEA. The CDR3 loop spans 13 amino acids.

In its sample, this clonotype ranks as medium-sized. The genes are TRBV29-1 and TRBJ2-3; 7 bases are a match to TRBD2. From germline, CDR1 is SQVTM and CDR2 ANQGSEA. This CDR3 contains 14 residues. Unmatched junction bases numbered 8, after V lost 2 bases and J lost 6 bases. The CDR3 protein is CSVEPTSDRDTQYF. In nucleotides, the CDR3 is TGCAGCGTTGAACCCACTAGCGACCGGGATACGCAGTATTTT.

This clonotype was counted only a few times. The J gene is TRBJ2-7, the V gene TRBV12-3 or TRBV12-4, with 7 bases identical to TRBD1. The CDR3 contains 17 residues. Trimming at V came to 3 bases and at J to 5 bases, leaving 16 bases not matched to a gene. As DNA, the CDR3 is TGTGCCAGCAGTTTGGGGCGGGCTACAGGGGTGGGGGACGAGCAGTACTTC. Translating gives CASSLGRATGVGDEQYF.